The 2 T cell receptor beta chains below come from one sample, sequenced in a study of tissue T cells after allogeneic stem cell transplantation. The time point was: mouse harvest day 14 after allogeneic transplant. The graft held 10^6 splenic CD5+ T cells and 10^7 T-cell-depleted bone marrow cells. Some clones are missing from TCRdb's copy, which holds only in-frame ones; the method was immunoSEQ multiplex PCR. The data contain thousands of clones, more than 45% of them singletons. The sample taken for sequencing was lymph node tissue. Every receptor here comes from a female BALB/c mouse given C57BL/6 T cells with graft-versus-host disease after an allogeneic hematopoietic cell transplant.

In regard to this clone: Mouse gene names apply. Coverage ceases 1 residue before the CDR3 finishes, and the germline J gene fills in the end. The chain combines TRBV16 with TRBJ1-4; D possibly corresponds to TRBD1 (5 bases). CDR1 is SGHSA and CDR2 is FRNQAP in the germline V gene. Between the trimmed V and J ends, which lost 1 base and 3 bases, there was a span of 6 bases. The CDR3 totals 14 residues. The CDR3 loop reads CASSLAGPNERLFF. The part of the CDR3 DNA that was read is TGTGCAAGCAGCTTAGCAGGGCCCAACGAAAGATTATTT.

On this clone itself: Gene names refer to mouse genes. The sequenced fragment ends 1 residue before the CDR3 boundary, so the rest is inferred from the germline J gene. This rearrangement joins TRBV1 to TRBJ2-4, with unresolved D. Looked up from germline, CDR1 is NSQYPW and CDR2 is LRSPGD (reference sequence). There are 14 residues in the CDR3. V shed 0 bases and J shed 0 bases, with 4 bases lying between them. CDR3 bases read: TGCACCTGCAGTGCAGATCCAAGTCAAAACACCTTGTAC. Residues: CTCSADPSQNTLY. The entire CDR3 protein reads CTCSADPSQNTLYF.